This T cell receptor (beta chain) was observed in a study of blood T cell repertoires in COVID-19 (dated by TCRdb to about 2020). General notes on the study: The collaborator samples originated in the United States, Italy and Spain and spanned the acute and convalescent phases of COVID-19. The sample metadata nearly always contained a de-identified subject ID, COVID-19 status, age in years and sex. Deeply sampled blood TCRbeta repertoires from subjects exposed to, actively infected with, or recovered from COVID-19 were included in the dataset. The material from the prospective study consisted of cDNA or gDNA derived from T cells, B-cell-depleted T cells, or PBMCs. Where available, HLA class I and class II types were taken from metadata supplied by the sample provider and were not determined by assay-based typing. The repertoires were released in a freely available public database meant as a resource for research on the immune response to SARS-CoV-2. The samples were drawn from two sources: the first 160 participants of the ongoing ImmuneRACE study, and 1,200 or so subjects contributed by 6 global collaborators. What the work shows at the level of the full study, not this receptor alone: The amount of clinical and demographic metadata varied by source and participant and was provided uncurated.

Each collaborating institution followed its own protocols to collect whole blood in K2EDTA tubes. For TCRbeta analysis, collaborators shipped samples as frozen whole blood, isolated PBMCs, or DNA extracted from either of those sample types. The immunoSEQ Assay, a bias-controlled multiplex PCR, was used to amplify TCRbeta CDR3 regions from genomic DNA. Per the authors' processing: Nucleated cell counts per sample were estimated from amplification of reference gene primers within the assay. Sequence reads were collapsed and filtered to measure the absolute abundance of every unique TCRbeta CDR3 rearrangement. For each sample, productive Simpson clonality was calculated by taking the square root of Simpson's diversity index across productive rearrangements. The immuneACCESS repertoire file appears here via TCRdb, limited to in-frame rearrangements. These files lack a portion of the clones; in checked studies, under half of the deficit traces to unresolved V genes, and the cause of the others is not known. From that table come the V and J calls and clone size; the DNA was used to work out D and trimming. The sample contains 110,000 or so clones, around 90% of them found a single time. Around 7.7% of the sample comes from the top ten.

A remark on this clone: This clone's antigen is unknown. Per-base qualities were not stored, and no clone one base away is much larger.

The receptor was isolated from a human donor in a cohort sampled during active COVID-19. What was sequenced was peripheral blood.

The CDR3 here reads CASTKGAEATEAFF. The sequenced DNA is TGTGCCAGCACCAAAGGGGCAGAAGCTACTGAAGCTTTCTTT. This sequence uses TRBV6-5 and TRBJ1-1, with TRBD1 tentatively as D gene (5 bases match). The germline ends are 17 bases apart after V is trimmed by 7 bases and J by 5 bases. CDR1 and CDR2, looked up from the germline V gene, are MNHEY and SVGAGI. Measured from the cysteine to the phenylalanine, the CDR3 is 14 residues long. Just CDR3 DNA is preserved here, 42 bases in frame from base 1.